One and the same sample provided the 12 T cell receptor beta chains below, sequenced in a study of early T cells in non-severe SARS-CoV-2 infection. TCRdb itself ran the 5' RACE reads through MiXCR, one entry per CDR3 protein. The data show tens of thousands of distinct CDR3 sequences, more than 8% seen once. The sequenced material came from whole blood. Receptor source: an adult who was a healthcare worker with PCR-confirmed SARS-CoV-2 infection or an uninfected control (not recorded which).

In its sample, this clonotype was seen many times. This chain joins TRBV5-1 and TRBJ2-6, with a possible D match to TRBD2 (5 bases). The V end lost 4 bases, the J end lost 0 bases, and 14 bases lay between the germline ends. Germline CDR1 reads SGHRS; CDR2 reads YFSETQ. This CDR3 region has 17 residues. Here the CDR3 reads CASSPGRGASGANVLTF. Here the CDR3 DNA reads TGCGCCAGCAGCCCCGGACGGGGAGCCTCTGGGGCCAACGTCCTGACTTTC. Filled out from reference TRBV5-1 and TRBJ2-6, the complete variable domain reads KAGVTQTPRYLIKTRGQQVTLSCSPISGHRSVSWYQQTPGQGLQFLFEYFSETQRNKGNFPGRFSGRQFSNSRSEMNVSTLELGDSALYLCASSPGRGASGANVLTFGAGSRLTVL.

The chain uses TRBV29-1 and TRBJ1-2, with D possibly matching TRBD1 (5 bases). Trimming removed 8 bases at V and 2 bases at J, with 15 bases between. This CDR3 region has 13 residues. Germline V CDR1 and CDR2: SQVTM, ANQGSEA. The CDR3 region is CSTLEDSNYGYTF. The CDR3 region has the DNA TGCAGCACACTTGAAGACAGCAACTATGGCTACACCTTC.

This clonotype showed up just a few times. The CDR3 region is CSALWNTEAFF. The CDR3 coding sequence is TGCAGCGCCCTGTGGAACACTGAAGCTTTCTTT. The rearrangement joins TRBV29-1 to TRBJ1-1; D call uncertain. Looked up from germline, CDR1 is SQVTM and CDR2 is ANQGSEA. This CDR3 spans 11 amino acids. V was trimmed by 7 bases and J by 1 base, leaving 7 bases between them.

This clonotype was observed many times. The chain couples TRBV13 to TRBJ2-7; D remains ambiguous. This CDR3 contains 14 residues. V lost 4 bases to trimming and J lost 2 bases, with 12 bases between them. CDR1 is PRHDT, CDR2 FYEKMQ, per germline (reference sequence). CDR3 protein: CASSSGPRTYEQYF. Here the CDR3 DNA reads TGTGCCAGCAGCTCGGGCCCAAGAACCTACGAGCAGTACTTC.

V usage is TRBV20-1 and J usage is TRBJ2-1; 11 positions match TRBD2. The CDR3 is 16 amino acids. Germline values: CDR1 DFQATT, CDR2 SNEGSKA (reference sequence). The J segment lost 7 bases and the V segment lost 0 bases, leaving 8 bases of the junction unmatched. This CDR3 is CSARDFSGGAGNEQFF. The CDR3 nucleotides read TGCAGTGCTAGAGACTTTAGCGGGGGGGCCGGGAATGAGCAGTTCTTC.

This clonotype was seen a handful of times. The V and J genes are TRBV4-2 and TRBJ1-2, with D tentatively TRBD1 (5 bases). This CDR3 has 16 amino acids. CDR1 is LGHNA and CDR2 is YNFKEQ in the germline V gene. V lost 0 bases and J lost 3, with 14 bases in between. This CDR3 reads CASSQELGQDHYGYTF. CDR3 nucleotide sequence: TGTGCCAGCAGCCAAGAGTTGGGGCAGGACCACTATGGCTACACCTTC.

This clonotype was counted ten times or more. The chain uses TRBV29-1 and TRBJ1-1, with D possibly being TRBD1 (5 bases). Germline V CDR1 and CDR2: SQVTM, ANQGSEA. This CDR3 contains 10 residues. V was shortened by 8 bases and J by 7 bases, with 11 bases between the two germline ends. CDR3 in DNA: TGCAGCTTTGGACACCGTGAAGCTTTCTTT. It specifies CSFGHREAFF.

This clonotype was counted between two and nine times. The chain links TRBV19 to TRBJ2-7, with 12 nucleotides matching TRBD2. The CDR3 runs to 15 residues. From germline, CDR1 is LNHDA and CDR2 SQIVND (reference sequence). The ends lost 6 bases at V and 3 bases at J; junction bases unmatched: 6. The CDR3 is CASSPTSGGFYEQYF. The CDR3 nucleotides are TGTGCCAGTAGCCCTACTAGCGGGGGGTTCTACGAGCAGTACTTC.

Many counts were recorded for this clonotype. This chain connects TRBV20-1 to TRBJ1-5; 10 bases map to TRBD1. This CDR3 is built from 14 residues. The junction had 4 bases not matched to a gene; V was cut back by 6 bases and J by 2 bases. Per germline, CDR1 DFQATT and CDR2 SNEGSKA (reference sequence). CDR3 amino acids: CSAVGTGGNQPQHF. The CDR3 DNA reads TGCAGTGCCGTGGGGACAGGGGGCAATCAGCCCCAGCATTTT.

This clonotype was detected many times. The rearrangement links TRBV7-2 to TRBJ1-6; D ambiguous. The CDR3 length is 15 residues. Germline CDR1 is SGHTA and CDR2 is FQGNSA. The V gene lost 5 bases and the J gene lost 5 bases, with 13 bases spanning the gap. CDR3: CASSPGGGNNSPLHF. The CDR3 region has the DNA TGTGCCAGCAGCCCAGGAGGCGGAAATAATTCACCCCTCCACTTT.

This clonotype has only a few counts. This chain uses TRBV20-1 with TRBJ2-3; 7 nucleotides align to TRBD2. The germline V gene encodes CDR1 DFQATT and CDR2 SNEGSKA (reference sequence). V lost 0 bases to trimming and J lost 14 bases; unmatched junction nucleotides: 11. The CDR3 totals 13 residues. CDR3 DNA: TGCAGTGCTAGAGATATAGGCGAGCGGGGTGTGTATTTT. Protein product: CSARDIGERGVYF.

This clonotype was recorded at least ten times. This chain uses TRBV28 with TRBJ1-2; tentatively, D is TRBD1 (5 bases). The CDR3 has 12 residues. The germline V gene has CDR1 MDHEN and CDR2 SYDVKM. Trimming stripped 2 bases from V and 6 bases from J, with 7 bases between. DNA of the CDR3: TGTGCCAGCAGTTTACAGGGAAATGGCTACACCTTC. Translation: CASSLQGNGYTF.